A single sample gave rise to the 30 T cell receptor beta chains below, sequenced in a study of beta chain features in type 1 diabetes. Expressed TCRB transcripts were sequenced because the isolated RNA had all been reverse transcribed beforehand. Measured with immunoSEQ multiplex PCR; TCRdb has only the in-frame clones, and not every one. The sample carries just over 600,000 clones, roughly 16% recorded once. Sequencing was done on a sample of naive CD4+ T cells from blood. The receptors derive from a man aged 18 to 35 in good health.

This clone was picked up a small number of times. The V and J genes are TRBV13 and TRBJ2-5; D remains unclear. Trimming shortened V by 4 bases and J by 2 bases, and 11 bases separated the two germline ends. CDR3 size: 14 residues. Germline CDR1 reads PRHDT; CDR2 reads FYEKMQ (reference sequence). The CDR3 nucleotides read TGTGCCAGCAGCTCCCCGGCTTTACAAGAGACCCAGTACTTC. It encodes CASSSPALQETQYF.

This clone came up a few times. This sequence joins TRBV4-3 and TRBJ2-3, with 16 nucleotides matching TRBD2. V trimming: 4 bases; J trimming: 0 bases; junction bases outside the gene matches: 4. Germline assignment: CDR1 LGHNA and CDR2 YSLEER. CDR3 length: 18 residues. In DNA form, the CDR3 reads TGCGCCAGCAGCCGAGCGGGACTAGCGGGGGGGAGCACAGATACGCAGTATTTT. Translation: CASSRAGLAGGSTDTQYF.

This clone was seen a few times. The chain links TRBV6-4 to TRBJ1-5, with a weak D call TRBD1 (6 bases). Trimming shortened V by 4 bases and J by 6 bases, and 10 bases separated the two germline ends. CDR1 is MRHNA and CDR2 is SNTAGT in the germline V gene. CDR3 length equals 13 residues. CDR3 bases: TGTGCCAGCAGTGTGGACAGAGGTCAGCCCCAGCATTTT. Amino acids: CASSVDRGQPQHF.

The genes are TRBV18 and TRBJ2-7; maybe TRBD1 (7 bases). V was clipped by 2 bases and J by 0 bases, with 11 bases between them. The CDR3 has 15 residues. Per germline, CDR1 KGHSH and CDR2 LQKENI. For the CDR3, the DNA is TGTGCCAGCTCACCAAGGGGGGACAGCTCCTACGAGCAGTACTTC. Amino acids: CASSPRGDSSYEQYF.

V usage is TRBV4-1 and J usage is TRBJ2-5; 8 bases align to TRBD1. This CDR3 is 16 amino acids long. The junction had 8 bases not matched to a gene; V was cut back by 4 bases and J by 1 base. Looked up from germline, CDR1 is MGHRA and CDR2 is YSYEKL. The DNA of the CDR3 is TGCGCCAGCAGCCCCACCGTGACAGGGGTCCAAGAGACCCAGTACTTC. Its protein product is CASSPTVTGVQETQYF.

In DNA form, the CDR3 reads TGCGCCAGCAGCTTGGATCCACTGACGGAGACCCAGTACTTC. It yields the protein CASSLDPLTETQYF. The chain recombines TRBV5-1 with TRBJ2-5; D unresolved. Germline-derived CDR1 and CDR2 are SGHRS and YFSETQ. This CDR3 is built from 14 residues. Trimming took off 0 bases at V and 5 bases at J, with 11 bases between the two ends. Filled out from reference TRBV5-1 and TRBJ2-5, the complete variable domain reads KAGVTQTPRYLIKTRGQQVTLSCSPISGHRSVSWYQQTPGQGLQFLFEYFSETQRNKGNFPGRFSGRQFSNSRSEMNVSTLELGDSALYLCASSLDPLTETQYFGPGTRLLVL.

J is TRBJ1-6 and V is TRBV10-3; maybe TRBD1 (6 bases). The V gene's germline CDR1 is ENHRY and CDR2 SYGVKD. V lost 7 bases and J lost 6, with 10 bases in between. CDR3 size: 13 residues. CDR3 nucleotide sequence: TGTGCCATCAACGAACAGGGTAATTCACCCCTCCACTTT. Protein product: CAINEQGNSPLHF.

This clone was seen at least ten times. The chain combines TRBV7-9 with TRBJ2-1; TRBD2 matches 11 bases. The CDR3 loop spans 15 amino acids. The V gene's germline CDR1 is SEHNR and CDR2 FQNEAQ (reference sequence). The V segment lost 5 bases and the J segment 8 bases; nucleotides outside the gene matches: 8. CDR3 coding DNA: TGTGCCAGCAGCACTCCGGGACTAGCGGTGGATGAGCAGTTCTTC. Its translation: CASSTPGLAVDEQFF.

In DNA form, the CDR3 reads TGTGCCAGCGTTAGACAGATATTCAATGAGCAGTTCTTC. Residues: CASVRQIFNEQFF. V usage is TRBV2 and J usage is TRBJ2-1; possibly TRBD1 for D (5 bases). The germline V gene has CDR1 SNHLY and CDR2 FYNNEI. The CDR3 has 13 amino acids. V shed 8 bases and J shed 6 bases, with 14 bases lying between them.

This chain joins TRBV7-9 and TRBJ2-3; D not certain. V was clipped by 3 bases and J by 2 bases, with 12 bases between them. The CDR3 runs 15 residues. Germline lookup yields CDR1 SEHNR and CDR2 FQNEAQ (reference sequence). This CDR3 is CASSLRLSSTDTQYF. CDR3 DNA sequence: TGTGCCAGCAGCTTGAGACTCAGCTCCACAGATACGCAGTATTTT.

V usage is TRBV7-9 and J usage is TRBJ1-1; D gene unclear. The CDR3 is 16 amino acids. Deletions cut 5 bases from V and 0 bases from J, with 16 bases between. Germline V gene data show CDR1 as SEHNR and CDR2 as FQNEAQ (reference sequence). CDR3: CASSRLTQPLNTEAFF. CDR3 DNA: TGTGCCAGCAGCCGCCTCACCCAACCCCTGAACACTGAAGCTTTCTTT.

The V gene is TRBV28, the J gene TRBJ2-7; D is possibly TRBD2 (5 bases). With 5 bases removed from V and 5 bases from J, the gap between germline ends came to 22 bases. CDR1 MDHEN and CDR2 SYDVKM come from the germline V gene. The CDR3 has 16 residues. CDR3 in DNA: TGTGCCAGCAGTCGTCCAGAGGGAGCCATGTTCCACGAGCAGTACTTC. It codes for CASSRPEGAMFHEQYF.

Only a few counts were recorded for this clone. This chain uses TRBV5-4 with TRBJ2-3; D is ambiguous. Germline V gives CDR1 SGHNT, CDR2 YYREEE (reference sequence). Trimming cost V 4 bases and J 0 bases, with 3 bases left between them. The CDR3 runs to 12 residues. CDR3 sequence: CASSPSTDTQYF. CDR3 bases: TGTGCCAGCAGCCCTAGCACAGATACGCAGTATTTT.

This clone was seen only a few times. V gene TRBV28 combines with J gene TRBJ1-6; 7 bases align to TRBD1. The CDR3 consists of 15 residues. From germline, CDR1 is MDHEN and CDR2 SYDVKM. V lost 1 base, J lost 3 bases, and 0 bases stayed unmatched. DNA of the CDR3: TGTGCCAGCAGTTTATCAGGGGGCTATAATTCACCCCTCCACTTT. It is translated as CASSLSGGYNSPLHF.

The chain carries TRBV5-6 and TRBJ1-1; possibly TRBD1 for D (5 bases). The CDR3 covers 17 residues. The V gene lost 0 bases and the J gene lost 1 base, with 16 bases spanning the gap. The germline gives CDR1 SGHDT, CDR2 YYEEEE. The CDR3 loop reads CASSLVGRAVSNTEAFF. The CDR3 DNA reads as TGTGCCAGCAGCTTGGTCGGCAGGGCGGTTTCGAACACTGAAGCTTTCTTT.

This clone came up many times. The chain joins TRBV5-4 to TRBJ2-3, with 8 bases fitting TRBD1. V shed 4 bases and J 5 bases; nucleotides not matched to a gene: 3. Germline values: CDR1 SGHNT, CDR2 YYREEE (reference sequence). This CDR3 contains 13 residues. The DNA for the CDR3 is TGTGCCAGCAGCCTGGACAGGGAAGATACGCAGTATTTT. Its protein is CASSLDREDTQYF.

Here the CDR3 DNA reads TGTGCCATCAGTGAGTCCGTGACGGAGGCCTACGAGCAGTACTTC. This codes for CAISESVTEAYEQYF. The chain employs TRBV10-3 and TRBJ2-7; D perhaps matches TRBD2 (5 bases). The CDR3 loop spans 15 amino acids. CDR1 is ENHRY, CDR2 SYGVKD, per germline. V was clipped by 0 bases and J by 2 bases, with 11 bases between them.

There are a few counts of this clone. The chain combines TRBV5-4 with TRBJ2-2; TRBD2 matches at 9 bases. V lost 3 bases to trimming and J lost 7 bases; unmatched junction nucleotides: 7. In germline, CDR1 is SGHNT, CDR2 YYREEE (reference sequence). This CDR3 region has 15 residues. CDR3 nucleotide sequence: TGTGCCAGCAGCTCTACGGGACTAGCTAGCGGGGAGCTGTTTTTT. It translates to CASSSTGLASGELFF.

This clone was recorded a few times. The chain has TRBV7-3 and TRBJ2-1; TRBD2 agrees at 9 bases. Germline lookup yields CDR1 SGHTA and CDR2 FQGTGA. The CDR3 is 17 amino acids. After removal of 5 bases from V and 7 bases from J, the junction contained 15 bases not matched to a gene. The CDR3 DNA follows: TGTGCCAGCAGCCCCGAGGGCGGGAGGGCCTTTGTTAATGAGCAGTTCTTC. Amino acids: CASSPEGGRAFVNEQFF.

The chain has TRBV25-1 and TRBJ2-5; possible D gene TRBD1, 6 bases. The germline V and J ends were trimmed by 4 bases and 5 bases, with 20 bases remaining between them. CDR1 and CDR2 from the germline V gene are MGHDK and SYGVNS. This CDR3 comprises 16 residues. For the CDR3, the DNA is TGTGCCAGCAGTGGTCAACTCAGGGGTTTGAGCGAGACCCAGTACTTC. Its protein is CASSGQLRGLSETQYF.

This clone was observed a few times. The J gene is TRBJ2-3, the V gene TRBV11-2, with TRBD2 identical over 8 bases. The CDR3 extends over 15 amino acids. CDR1 and CDR2 (germline): SGHAT, FQNNGV. V lost 5 bases, J lost 8 bases, and 12 bases stayed unmatched. CDR3 region: CASSAGGTSYGTQYF. The CDR3 bases are TGTGCCAGCAGCGCGGGGGGCACCTCCTACGGTACGCAGTATTTT.

In the case of this clone: At the DNA level, this CDR3 is encoded by other sequences in the same sample as well. The V and J genes are TRBV7-9 and TRBJ2-7; 10 nucleotides agree with TRBD2. The V and J ends lost 2 bases and 4 bases, in that order; junction bases with no gene match: 2. Germline lookup yields CDR1 SEHNR and CDR2 FQNEAQ (reference sequence). The CDR3 has 14 amino acids. The CDR3: CASSLTSGTYEQYF. The CDR3 coding sequence is TGTGCCAGCAGCTTAACTAGCGGGACTTACGAGCAGTACTTC.

The gene calls are TRBV29-1 and TRBJ1-1, with D uncertain. Trimming stripped 6 bases from V and 5 bases from J, with 13 bases between. Germline V lookup: CDR1 SQVTM, CDR2 ANQGSEA. This CDR3 contains 12 residues. This CDR3 reads CSVGPEGTEAFF. CDR3 sequence (DNA): TGCAGCGTCGGCCCCGAAGGTACTGAAGCTTTCTTT.

This clone turned up a few times. The gene calls are TRBV7-3 and TRBJ2-3; 8 bases align to TRBD1. The CDR3 is 18 residues long. Germline assignment: CDR1 SGHTA and CDR2 FQGTGA. With V trimmed by 4 bases and J by 6 bases, 18 bases remained unmatched. The CDR3 nucleotides read TGTGCCAGCAGCTCGATTGGACAGGGACAACCACCTTGGGATACGCAGTATTTT. Translation gives CASSSIGQGQPPWDTQYF. The full variable domain, with the rest looked up from reference TRBV7-3 and TRBJ2-3, is GAGVSQTPSNKVTEKGKYVELRCDPISGHTALYWYRQSLGQGPEFLIYFQGTGAADDSGLPNDRFFAVRPEGSVSTLKIQRTERGDSAVYLCASSSIGQGQPPWDTQYFGPGTRLTVL.

The V call is TRBV7-2, the J call TRBJ2-7; D gene uncertain. V lost 5 bases and J 2 bases, leaving 13 bases between the germline ends. Germline lookup yields CDR1 SGHTA and CDR2 FQGNSA. The CDR3 is 14 residues long. CDR3 sequence (DNA): TGTGCCAGCAGCCGAGCAGGTAATCCCTACGAGCAGTACTTC. Translating it yields CASSRAGNPYEQYF.

The V and J genes are TRBV5-4 and TRBJ2-2, with D maybe TRBD2 (7 bases). The length of the CDR3 is 15 residues. Germline-derived CDR1 and CDR2 are SGHNT and YYREEE (reference sequence). V lost 2 bases and J 4 bases, leaving 12 bases between the germline ends. The CDR3 bases are TGTGCCAGCAGCTTCGGGGGGCCGCGCACCGGGGAGCTGTTTTTT. It codes for CASSFGGPRTGELFF.

This clone has more than one count but fewer than ten. V usage is TRBV6-5 and J usage is TRBJ1-6; no firm D call. V was cut by 6 bases and J by 7 bases, with 7 bases left in between. Germline loops: CDR1 MNHEY, CDR2 SVGAGI. The CDR3 length is 12 residues. The CDR3 is CASSPRNSPLHF. CDR3 nucleotides: TGTGCCAGCAGCCCCAGGAATTCACCCCTCCACTTT.

This clone came up a few times. The rearrangement joins TRBV29-1 to TRBJ2-4, with D tentatively TRBD2 (6 bases). The CDR3 consists of 15 residues. Germline V gene data show CDR1 as SQVTM and CDR2 as ANQGSEA. V shed 3 bases and J shed 0 bases, with 12 bases lying between them. The CDR3 DNA follows: TGCAGCGTTGACCCGGGACTTACAGCCAAAAACATTCAGTACTTC. Its translation: CSVDPGLTAKNIQYF. The complete variable domain, with remaining parts taken from reference TRBV29-1 and TRBJ2-4, reads SAVISQKPSRDICQRGTSLTIQCQVDSQVTMMFWYRQQPGQSLTLIATANQGSEATYESGFVIDKFPISRPNLTFSTLTVSNMSPEDSSIYLCSVDPGLTAKNIQYFGAGTRLSVL.

As DNA, the CDR3 is TGTGCCAGCAACTCGTATCAAGGGAAATTGGAGCAGTACTTC. This gives the protein CASNSYQGKLEQYF. The rearrangement links TRBV7-9 to TRBJ2-7; D remains unclear. CDR1 and CDR2 (germline): SEHNR, FQNEAQ (reference sequence). V lost 7 bases and J lost 7, with 20 bases in between. There are 14 residues in the CDR3.

The genes are TRBV4-2 and TRBJ1-2; D perhaps matches TRBD1 (5 bases). The CDR3 runs 14 residues. Trimming removed 1 base at V and 11 bases at J, with 17 bases between. Germline assignment: CDR1 LGHNA and CDR2 YNFKEQ. Written as DNA, the CDR3 is TGTGCCAGCAGCCAAGGACGACAGAGTACTCTGTACACCTTC. Translated, it gives CASSQGRQSTLYTF.